This passage covers 3 T cell receptor beta chains from one sample sequenced in a study of T cells after yellow fever vaccination. TCRdb reprocessed the 5' RACE reads via MiXCR and lists one record per CDR3 protein. The sample has 100,000 or so distinct CDR3 sequences, under 9% seen once. The specimen was CD8+ T cells not binding an NS4B(214-222) dextramer, sorted from PBMCs, collected approximately 16 days after the first yellow fever vaccination. The receptors were gathered from a man between 18 and 35 years old who received the YFV17D yellow fever vaccine.

Only a few counts were recorded for this clonotype. The V call is TRBV20-1, the J call TRBJ1-6, with D uncertain. Per germline, CDR1 DFQATT and CDR2 SNEGSKA (reference sequence). The CDR3 contains 13 residues. The V end was cut by 0 bases, the J end by 11 bases, with 11 bases between. The CDR3 DNA follows: TGCAGTGCTAGAGATCGCCAGATGCCACCCCTCCACTTT. This encodes CSARDRQMPPLHF.

Sample share makes this clonotype medium-sized (0.01 to 0.1%). Written as DNA, the CDR3 is TGTGCCAGCACCCGGGCTAGCGGGGGGGCCGGTGAGCAGTTCTTC. Amino acid sequence: CASTRASGGAGEQFF. The chain couples TRBV12-3 or TRBV12-4 to TRBJ2-1, with 12 bases identical to TRBD2. CDR3 length equals 15 residues. V lost 7 bases, J lost 9 bases, and 10 bases stayed unmatched.

This clonotype appeared a few times. The chain has TRBV7-9 and TRBJ1-4; D gene unclear. Trimming took off 4 bases at V and 4 bases at J, with 7 bases between the two ends. The CDR3 covers 13 residues. Germline assignment: CDR1 SEHNR and CDR2 FQNEAQ (reference sequence). In DNA form, the CDR3 reads TGTGCCAGCAGCTCGGAAAATAATGAAAAACTGTTTTTT. Translated: CASSSENNEKLFF.